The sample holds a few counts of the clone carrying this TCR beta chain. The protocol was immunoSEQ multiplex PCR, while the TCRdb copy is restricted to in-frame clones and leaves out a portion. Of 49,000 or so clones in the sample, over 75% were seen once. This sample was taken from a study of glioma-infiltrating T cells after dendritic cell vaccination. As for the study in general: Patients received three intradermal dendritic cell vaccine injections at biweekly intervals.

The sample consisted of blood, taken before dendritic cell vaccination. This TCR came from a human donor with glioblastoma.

The CDR3 here is CASSPPGGGYYGYTF. The DNA of the CDR3 is TGTGCCAGCTCACCACCAGGGGGGGGCTACTATGGCTACACCTTC. This rearrangement joins TRBV18 to TRBJ1-2; maybe TRBD1 (6 bases). Per germline, CDR1 KGHSH and CDR2 LQKENI. The CDR3 covers 15 residues. V was trimmed by 0 bases and J by 3 bases, leaving 11 bases between them.